This is a list of T cell receptor beta chains from one sample in a study of technical replicates of blood from a handful of donors. Clones were read by immunoSEQ multiplex PCR, and TCRdb kept only the in-frame ones, dropping some. The table includes under 100,000 clones, around 94% detected once. Sample: T cells isolated from PBMCs. These receptors all stem from a human donor in good health. Each CDR3 is given with its conserved first and last residue. D genes are given only for firm matches. Clone size, where shown, is once, few, many, or a class for clones that have expanded.

v_call	j_call	d_call	clone_size	cdr3_aa	cdr3_nt
TRBV11-3	TRBJ1-1	NA	once	CASSLDGWGHRNTEAFF	TGTGCCAGCAGCTTAGATGGTTGGGGGCATCGGAACACTGAAGCTTTCTTT
TRBV5-1	TRBJ2-7	TRBD2	NA	CASSSGAGSHEQYF	TGCGCCAGCAGCTCGGGAGCGGGATCCCACGAGCAGTACTTC
TRBV18	TRBJ2-2	NA	NA	CASSPSGKGPNTGELFF	TGTGCCAGCTCACCATCGGGGAAGGGTCCGAACACCGGGGAGCTGTTTTTT
TRBV28	TRBJ2-2	TRBD1	NA	CASSHLLRQGLTGELFF	TGTGCCAGCAGTCACCTCCTAAGACAGGGCTTAACCGGGGAGCTGTTTTTT
TRBV2	TRBJ1-6	NA	NA	CATQGSYNSPLHF	TGTGCCACCCAGGGCTCCTATAATTCACCCCTCCACTTT
TRBV7-8	TRBJ1-1	TRBD1	NA	CASRDRGKTEAFF	TGTGCCAGCAGAGACAGGGGAAAAACTGAAGCTTTCTTT
TRBV27	TRBJ2-7	TRBD1	NA	CARRSGQMHEQYF	TGTGCCAGACGATCGGGACAGATGCACGAGCAGTACTTC
TRBV5-1	TRBJ1-2	NA	NA	CASSSGIVVSYGYTF	TGCGCCAGCAGTTCGGGAATTGTAGTCTCCTATGGCTACACCTTC
TRBV6-5	TRBJ2-7	TRBD1	NA	CASNRRDRLYEQYF	TGTGCCAGCAACAGGCGGGACAGGCTCTACGAGCAGTACTTC
TRBV4-1	TRBJ2-7	NA	NA	CASSQSRDAGNSYEQYF	TGCGCCAGCAGCCAATCTAGAGACGCAGGGAACTCCTACGAGCAGTACTTC
TRBV5-4	TRBJ1-1	NA	NA	CASSLAINELTEAFF	TGTGCCAGCAGCTTGGCGATAAACGAGCTTACTGAAGCTTTCTTT
TRBV7-8	TRBJ1-5	TRBD1	NA	CASSFQGQYSNQPQHF	TGTGCCAGCAGCTTCCAGGGACAGTATAGCAATCAGCCCCAGCATTTT
TRBV7-2	TRBJ1-5	NA	NA	CASSSQSGTRNQPQHF	TGTGCCAGCAGCTCGCAATCAGGGACAAGAAATCAGCCCCAGCATTTT
TRBV6-9	TRBJ1-2	NA	NA	CASSYPRPQGQRYGYTF	TGTGCCAGCAGTTATCCCCGGCCCCAGGGCCAGAGGTATGGCTACACCTTC
TRBV4-1	TRBJ2-7	TRBD2	NA	CASSQGLADYEQYF	TGCGCCAGCAGCCAGGGACTAGCGGACTACGAGCAGTACTTC
TRBV5-1	TRBJ2-1	TRBD2	NA	CASSRTIAGGREQFF	TGCGCCAGCAGCCGGACGATAGCGGGGGGGCGCGAGCAGTTCTTC
TRBV7-9	TRBJ2-3	TRBD2	NA	CASSDGLAGTDTQYF	TGTGCCAGCAGCGATGGACTAGCGGGCACAGATACGCAGTATTTT
TRBV13	TRBJ1-1	NA	NA	CASSFSTSNTEAFF	TGTGCCAGCAGCTTTTCGACTTCTAACACTGAAGCTTTCTTT
TRBV6-5	TRBJ2-2	NA	NA	CASRLGLGDTGELFF	TGTGCCAGCAGGCTCGGACTTGGGGACACCGGGGAGCTGTTTTTT
TRBV4-1	TRBJ2-1	NA	NA	CASSQGFGSEQFF	TGCGCCAGCAGCCAAGGGTTCGGGAGTGAGCAGTTCTTC
TRBV29-1	TRBJ2-1	NA	NA	CSVVRGIANEQFF	TGCAGCGTTGTTCGGGGGATCGCTAATGAGCAGTTCTTC
TRBV7-7	TRBJ2-2	TRBD2	NA	CASSLGSGGTTGELFF	TGTGCTAGCAGCTTGGGTAGCGGGGGGACCACCGGGGAGCTGTTTTTT
TRBV7-9	TRBJ2-7	NA	NA	CASSQTIGTFYEQYF	TGTGCCAGCAGCCAAACTATTGGGACTTTCTACGAGCAGTACTTC
TRBV5-4	TRBJ2-7	NA	NA	CASSPSWGDYEQYF	TGTGCCAGCAGCCCGAGCTGGGGCGACTACGAGCAGTACTTC
TRBV4-1	TRBJ1-4	TRBD1	NA	CASSLLLSKDRGDEKLFF	TGCGCCAGCAGCCTATTGCTATCAAAAGACAGGGGAGATGAAAAACTGTTTTTT
TRBV5-1	TRBJ1-4	NA	NA	CASSYSGTPEKLFF	TGCGCCAGCAGCTATTCCGGGACACCTGAAAAACTGTTTTTT
TRBV30	TRBJ2-5	NA	NA	CATNRYQETQYF	TGTGCCACGAACAGGTACCAAGAGACCCAGTACTTC
TRBV5-1	TRBJ2-3	NA	NA	CASSLYQAGRTDTQYF	TGCGCCAGCAGCTTGTATCAAGCGGGCCGCACAGATACGCAGTATTTT
TRBV30	TRBJ2-2	TRBD2	NA	CAWGPLTTGTSRTGELFF	TGTGCCTGGGGTCCTTTGACAACCGGGACTAGCAGGACCGGGGAGCTGTTTTTT
TRBV4-1	TRBJ1-1	NA	few	CASSHPGPHTEAFF	TGCGCCAGCAGTCACCCAGGGCCCCACACTGAAGCTTTCTTT
TRBV13	TRBJ2-7	NA	NA	CASSRRGGNEQYF	TGTGCCAGCAGCCGCAGGGGTGGGAACGAGCAGTACTTC
TRBV23-1	TRBJ1-1	TRBD1	NA	CASTLDRENTEAFF	TGCGCCAGCACCCTAGACAGGGAGAACACTGAAGCTTTCTTT
TRBV10-1	TRBJ2-2	TRBD2	NA	CASSAGGTGELFF	TGCGCCAGCTCAGCGGGAGGCACCGGGGAGCTGTTTTTT
TRBV28	TRBJ2-1	TRBD2	NA	CASSRGLAGGARRGNEQFF	TGTGCCAGCAGCCGCGGACTAGCGGGAGGCGCAAGGAGGGGGAATGAGCAGTTCTTC
TRBV2	TRBJ2-3	TRBD2	NA	CASGGGTSAYTDTQYF	TGTGCCAGCGGAGGGGGGACTAGCGCCTACACAGATACGCAGTATTTT
TRBV2	TRBJ1-2	TRBD1	NA	CARTTGDGYGYTF	TGTGCCAGAACGACAGGGGACGGCTATGGCTACACCTTC
TRBV11-3	TRBJ1-1	NA	NA	CASRAPGLGELEAFF	TGTGCCAGCAGGGCCCCAGGGCTGGGCGAACTTGAAGCTTTCTTT
TRBV10-3	TRBJ1-2	TRBD1	NA	CAISESLEGANYGYTF	TGTGCCATCAGTGAGTCGTTGGAGGGGGCCAACTATGGCTACACCTTC
TRBV11-2	TRBJ1-2	NA	NA	CASSASTENYGYTF	TGTGCCAGCAGCGCATCGACAGAAAACTATGGCTACACCTTC
TRBV7-9	TRBJ2-4	TRBD2	NA	CASSFRLAGVTDIQYF	TGTGCCAGCAGCTTTAGGCTAGCGGGAGTTACGGACATTCAGTACTTC
TRBV2	TRBJ2-2	NA	NA	CATGTPWTGELFF	TGTGCCACCGGGACTCCCTGGACCGGGGAGCTGTTTTTT
TRBV30	TRBJ1-1	TRBD1	NA	CAWSRDSNTEAFF	TGTGCCTGGAGCCGGGACAGCAACACTGAAGCTTTCTTT
TRBV6-5	TRBJ2-1	NA	NA	CASSPLASAYSFF	TGTGCCAGCAGCCCCCTGGCTAGCGCCTACTCGTTCTTC
TRBV19	TRBJ2-7	TRBD1	NA	CASGTGGSYEQYF	TGTGCCAGTGGGACAGGCGGATCCTACGAGCAGTACTTC
TRBV6-1	TRBJ1-2	NA	NA	CASSEVRMAPGNGYTF	TGTGCCAGCAGTGAAGTTCGTATGGCCCCAGGAAATGGCTACACCTTC